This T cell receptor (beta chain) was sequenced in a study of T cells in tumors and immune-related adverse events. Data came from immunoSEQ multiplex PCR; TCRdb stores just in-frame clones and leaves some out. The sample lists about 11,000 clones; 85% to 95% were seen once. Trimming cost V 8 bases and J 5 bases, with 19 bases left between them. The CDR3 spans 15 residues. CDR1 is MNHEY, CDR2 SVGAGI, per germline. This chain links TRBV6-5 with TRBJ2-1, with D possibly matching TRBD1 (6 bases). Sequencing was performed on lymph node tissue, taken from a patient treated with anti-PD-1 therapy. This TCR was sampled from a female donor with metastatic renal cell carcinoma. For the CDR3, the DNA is TGTGCCAGCCCCTCTCATGGGCAGGGGAACAATGAGCAGTTCTTC. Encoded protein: CASPSHGQGNNEQFF.